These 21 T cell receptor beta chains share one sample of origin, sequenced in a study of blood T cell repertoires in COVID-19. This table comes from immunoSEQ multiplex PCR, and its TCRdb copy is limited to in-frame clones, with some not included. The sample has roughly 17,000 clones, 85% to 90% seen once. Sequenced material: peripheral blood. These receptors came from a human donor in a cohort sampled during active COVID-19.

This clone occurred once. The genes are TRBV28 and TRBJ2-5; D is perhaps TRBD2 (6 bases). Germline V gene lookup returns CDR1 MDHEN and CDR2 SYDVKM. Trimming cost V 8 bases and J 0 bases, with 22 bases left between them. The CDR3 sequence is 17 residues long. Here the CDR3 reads CASRRGTGRINQETQYF. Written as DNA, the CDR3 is TGTGCCAGCCGGAGAGGGACGGGGAGGATAAACCAAGAGACCCAGTACTTC.

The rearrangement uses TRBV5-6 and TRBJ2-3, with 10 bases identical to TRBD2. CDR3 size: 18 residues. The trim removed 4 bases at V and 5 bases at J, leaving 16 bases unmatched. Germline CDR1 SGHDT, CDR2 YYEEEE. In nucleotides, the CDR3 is TGTGCCAGCAGCCAAAGTCGGGCTAGCGGGAGTTTTTTAGATACGCAGTATTTT. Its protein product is CASSQSRASGSFLDTQYF.

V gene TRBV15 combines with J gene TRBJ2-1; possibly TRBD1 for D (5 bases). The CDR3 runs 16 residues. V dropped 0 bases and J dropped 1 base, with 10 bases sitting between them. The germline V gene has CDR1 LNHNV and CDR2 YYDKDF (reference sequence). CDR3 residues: CATSRDGKGSYNEQFF. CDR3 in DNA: TGTGCCACCAGCAGAGATGGGAAGGGGTCCTACAATGAGCAGTTCTTC.

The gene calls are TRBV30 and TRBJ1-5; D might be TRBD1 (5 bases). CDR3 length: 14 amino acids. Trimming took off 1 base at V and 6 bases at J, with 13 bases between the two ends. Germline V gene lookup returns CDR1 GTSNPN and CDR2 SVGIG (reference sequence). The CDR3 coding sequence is TGTGCCTGGAGTGGAGGGGCGCGGGGTCAGCCCCAGCATTTT. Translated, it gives CAWSGGARGQPQHF.

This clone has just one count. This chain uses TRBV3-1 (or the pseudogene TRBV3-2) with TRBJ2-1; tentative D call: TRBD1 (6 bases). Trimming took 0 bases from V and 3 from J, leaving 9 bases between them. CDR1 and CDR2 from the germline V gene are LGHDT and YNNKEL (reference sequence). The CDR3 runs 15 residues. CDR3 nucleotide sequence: TGTGCCAGCAGCCAAGACAGGGGCGTCTACAATGAGCAGTTCTTC. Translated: CASSQDRGVYNEQFF.

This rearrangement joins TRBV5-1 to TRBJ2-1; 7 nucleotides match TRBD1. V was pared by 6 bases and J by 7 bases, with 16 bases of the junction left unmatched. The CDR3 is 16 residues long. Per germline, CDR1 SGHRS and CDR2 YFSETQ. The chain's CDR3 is CASTNRQGRLGNEQFF. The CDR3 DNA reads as TGCGCCAGCACCAACCGACAGGGCCGGTTGGGAAATGAGCAGTTCTTC. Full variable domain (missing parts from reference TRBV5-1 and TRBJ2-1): KAGVTQTPRYLIKTRGQQVTLSCSPISGHRSVSWYQQTPGQGLQFLFEYFSETQRNKGNFPGRFSGRQFSNSRSEMNVSTLELGDSALYLCASTNRQGRLGNEQFFGPGTRLTVL.

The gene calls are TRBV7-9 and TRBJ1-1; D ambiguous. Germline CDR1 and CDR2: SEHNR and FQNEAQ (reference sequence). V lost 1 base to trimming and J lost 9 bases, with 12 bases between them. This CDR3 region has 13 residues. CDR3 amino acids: CASSLESLLKAFF. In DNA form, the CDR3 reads TGTGCCAGCAGCTTAGAATCTCTGCTAAAAGCTTTCTTT.

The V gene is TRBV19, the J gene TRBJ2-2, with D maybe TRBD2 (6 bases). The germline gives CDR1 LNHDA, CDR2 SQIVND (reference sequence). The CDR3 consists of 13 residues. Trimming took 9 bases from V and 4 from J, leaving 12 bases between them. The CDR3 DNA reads TGTGCCAGCCGGGACTCCCCCACCGGGGAGCTGTTTTTT. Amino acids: CASRDSPTGELFF. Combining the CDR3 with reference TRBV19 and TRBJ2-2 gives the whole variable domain DGGITQSPKYLFRKEGQNVTLSCEQNLNHDAMYWYRQDPGQGLRLIYYSQIVNDFQKGDIAEGYSVSREKKESFPLTVTSAQKNPTAFYLCASRDSPTGELFFGEGSRLTVL.

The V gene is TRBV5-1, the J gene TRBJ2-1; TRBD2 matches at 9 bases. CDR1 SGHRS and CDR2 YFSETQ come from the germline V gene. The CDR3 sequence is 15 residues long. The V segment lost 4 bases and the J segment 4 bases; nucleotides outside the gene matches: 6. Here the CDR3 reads CASSLLAGSYNEQFF. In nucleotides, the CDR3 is TGCGCCAGCAGCCTACTAGCGGGCTCATACAATGAGCAGTTCTTC. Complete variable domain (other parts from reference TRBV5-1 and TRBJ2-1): KAGVTQTPRYLIKTRGQQVTLSCSPISGHRSVSWYQQTPGQGLQFLFEYFSETQRNKGNFPGRFSGRQFSNSRSEMNVSTLELGDSALYLCASSLLAGSYNEQFFGPGTRLTVL.

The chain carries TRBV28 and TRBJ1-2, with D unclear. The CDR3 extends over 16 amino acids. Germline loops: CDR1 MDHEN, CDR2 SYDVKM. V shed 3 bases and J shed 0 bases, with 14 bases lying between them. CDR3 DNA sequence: TGTGCCAGCAGTTTCGTAGGGTTGGGAGCTAACTATGGCTACACCTTC. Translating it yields CASSFVGLGANYGYTF.

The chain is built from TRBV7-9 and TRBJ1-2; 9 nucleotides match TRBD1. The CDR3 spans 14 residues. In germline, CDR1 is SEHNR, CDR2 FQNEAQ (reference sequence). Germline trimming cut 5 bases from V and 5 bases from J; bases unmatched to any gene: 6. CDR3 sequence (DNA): TGTGCCAGCAGCGACCGGGACAGGGCTTATGGCTACACCTTC. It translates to CASSDRDRAYGYTF.

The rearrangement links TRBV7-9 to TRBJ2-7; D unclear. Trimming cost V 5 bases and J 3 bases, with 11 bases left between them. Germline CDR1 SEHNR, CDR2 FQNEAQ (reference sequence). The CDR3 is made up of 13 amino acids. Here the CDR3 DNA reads TGTGCCAGCAGCAACGGAGTAGTCTACGAGCAGTACTTC. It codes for CASSNGVVYEQYF.

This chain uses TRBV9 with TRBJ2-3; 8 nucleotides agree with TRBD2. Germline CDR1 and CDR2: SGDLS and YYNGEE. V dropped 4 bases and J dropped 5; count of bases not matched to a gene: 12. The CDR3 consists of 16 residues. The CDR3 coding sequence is TGTGCCAGCAGCCCGGCAAGCGGGAGAGGGATAGATACGCAGTATTTT. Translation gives CASSPASGRGIDTQYF.

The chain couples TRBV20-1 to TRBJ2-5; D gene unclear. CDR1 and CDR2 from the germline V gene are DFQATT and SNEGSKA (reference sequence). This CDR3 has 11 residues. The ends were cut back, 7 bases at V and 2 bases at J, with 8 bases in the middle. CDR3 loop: CSVVRQETQYF. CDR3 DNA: TGCAGTGTTGTGCGGCAAGAGACCCAGTACTTC.

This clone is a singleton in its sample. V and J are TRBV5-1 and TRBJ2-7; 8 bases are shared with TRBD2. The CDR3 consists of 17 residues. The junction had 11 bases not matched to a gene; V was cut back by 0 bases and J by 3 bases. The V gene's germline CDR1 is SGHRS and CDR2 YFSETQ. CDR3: CASSLGAGGPGVYEQYF. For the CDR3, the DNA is TGCGCCAGCAGCTTGGGGGCGGGAGGTCCGGGCGTCTACGAGCAGTACTTC.

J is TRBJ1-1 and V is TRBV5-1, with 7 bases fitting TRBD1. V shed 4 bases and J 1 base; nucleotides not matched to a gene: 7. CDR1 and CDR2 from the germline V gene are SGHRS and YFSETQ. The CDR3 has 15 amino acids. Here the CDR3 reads CASSLDRIWNTEAFF. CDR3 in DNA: TGCGCCAGCAGCCTGGACAGGATATGGAACACTGAAGCTTTCTTT.

The CDR3 sequence is CASSLAARLADNEQFF. In DNA form, the CDR3 reads TGTGCCAGCAGCTTGGCCGCGAGACTAGCGGACAATGAGCAGTTCTTC. This chain uses TRBV5-4 with TRBJ2-1, with TRBD2 matching over 9 bases. CDR1 SGHNT and CDR2 YYREEE come from the germline V gene (reference sequence). The junction had 6 bases not matched to a gene; V was cut back by 0 bases and J by 5 bases. This CDR3 spans 16 amino acids.

The CDR3 nucleotides are TGTGCCAGCAGCGCGAAGGCGGGAGTCTACGAGCAGTACTTC. Residues: CASSAKAGVYEQYF. The V and J genes are TRBV27 and TRBJ2-7; 7 bases align to TRBD2. The germline V gene has CDR1 MNHEY and CDR2 SMNVEV (reference sequence). With 6 bases clipped from V and 3 bases from J, the junction kept 8 bases outside the gene matches. The CDR3 runs 14 residues.

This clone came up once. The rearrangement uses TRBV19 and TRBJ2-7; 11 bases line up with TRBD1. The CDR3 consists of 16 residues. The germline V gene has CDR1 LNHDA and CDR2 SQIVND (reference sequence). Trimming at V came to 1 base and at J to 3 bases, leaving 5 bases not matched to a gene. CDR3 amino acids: CASSIGTGGVIYEQYF. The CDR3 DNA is TGTGCCAGTAGTATAGGGACAGGGGGCGTTATCTACGAGCAGTACTTC.

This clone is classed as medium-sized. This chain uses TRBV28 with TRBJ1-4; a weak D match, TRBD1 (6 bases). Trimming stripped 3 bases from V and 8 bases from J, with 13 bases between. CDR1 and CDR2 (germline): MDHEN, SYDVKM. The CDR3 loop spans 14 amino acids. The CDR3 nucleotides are TGTGCCAGCAGTTTGGCAGGGGCGCGGGAAAAACTGTTTTTT. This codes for CASSLAGAREKLFF.

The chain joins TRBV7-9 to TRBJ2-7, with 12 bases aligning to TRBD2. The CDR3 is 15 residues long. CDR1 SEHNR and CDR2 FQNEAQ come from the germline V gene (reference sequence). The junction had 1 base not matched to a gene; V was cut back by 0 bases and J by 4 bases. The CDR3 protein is CASSLALAGGYEQYF. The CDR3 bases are TGTGCCAGCAGCTTAGCACTAGCGGGGGGATACGAGCAGTACTTC.